The sequence of this T cell receptor (beta chain) was determined in a study of T cell responses to AZD1222 COVID-19 vaccine. Regarding the study as a whole: No day 14 peak samples; only post-peak repertoires were characterized. Baseline testing showed seropositivity in only a handful of AZD1222 recipients. There were mostly white British donors and more females than males, and clonal diversity was possibly underestimated.

Remarks on this clone: Its antigen is currently unknown.

The data were produced by immunoSEQ multiplex PCR, yet TCRdb's version contains in-frame clones alone and is incomplete. The table records around 91,000 clones, approximately 90% of them present only once. The CDR3 is made up of 15 amino acids. V lost 2 bases to trimming and J lost 14 bases; unmatched junction nucleotides: 12. Germline V gene lookup returns CDR1 LGHNA and CDR2 YNFKEQ. The sequence came from an adult in good health. This chain uses TRBV4-2 with TRBJ1-2; TRBD1 agrees at 12 bases. The material was peripheral blood, obtained on day 0 of AZD1222 vaccination. This chain's CDR3 is CASSQTGPGQGAKTF. The CDR3 DNA reads TGTGCCAGCAGCCAAACAGGCCCGGGACAGGGGGCTAAGACCTTC.